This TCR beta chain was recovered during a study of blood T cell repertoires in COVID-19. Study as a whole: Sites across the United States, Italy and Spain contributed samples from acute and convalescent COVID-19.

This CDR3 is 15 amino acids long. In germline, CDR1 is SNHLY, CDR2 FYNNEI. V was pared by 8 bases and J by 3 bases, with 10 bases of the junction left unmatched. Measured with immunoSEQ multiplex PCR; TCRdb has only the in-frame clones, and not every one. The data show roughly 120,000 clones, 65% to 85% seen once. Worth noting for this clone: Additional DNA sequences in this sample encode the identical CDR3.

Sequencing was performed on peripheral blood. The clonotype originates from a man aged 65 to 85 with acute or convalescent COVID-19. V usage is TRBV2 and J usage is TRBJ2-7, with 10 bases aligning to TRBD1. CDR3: CASRPPGQGFYEQYF. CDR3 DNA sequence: TGTGCCAGCCGGCCACCGGGACAGGGGTTCTACGAGCAGTACTTC.